This TCR beta chain stems from a study of OX40 agonist ivuxolimab in advanced cancers. V lost 4 bases to trimming and J lost 6 bases, with 18 bases between them. Looked up from germline, CDR1 is LGHNA and CDR2 is YNFKEQ. This CDR3 has 16 residues. Generated by immunoSEQ multiplex PCR, the TCRdb table keeps only in-frame clones and is missing some. The sample has about 90,000 clones; around 83% are singletons. The specimen comprised CD4+ or CD8+ T cells sorted from blood, sampled in a trial of the OX40 agonist ivuxolimab. The rearrangement uses TRBV4-2 and TRBJ1-4, with D possibly TRBD1 on 5 matching bases. The receptor comes from an adult with an advanced solid tumor such as melanoma, head and neck, liver or kidney cancer. CDR3 loop: CASSLARGTDDEKLFF. The CDR3 region has the DNA TGTGCCAGCAGCCTAGCACGAGGGACGGACGATGAAAAACTGTTTTTT.